Shown below are 10 T cell receptor beta chains from a single sample sequenced in a study of T cell responses to AZD1222 COVID-19 vaccine. TCRdb keeps only in-frame clones here, not all; method: immunoSEQ multiplex PCR. This repertoire shows about 130,000 clones, 90% to 95% found once; its top ten account for 1.5% to 2%. The source was peripheral blood, collected on day 0 of AZD1222 vaccination. The origin of the receptors is an adult in good health.

The genes are TRBV28 and TRBJ2-2; maybe TRBD2 (5 bases). Germline V CDR1 and CDR2: MDHEN, SYDVKM. Trimming removed 6 bases at V and 3 bases at J, with 17 bases between. This CDR3 is 16 amino acids long. The CDR3 sequence: CASRLARRIDTGELFF. In nucleotides, the CDR3 is TGTGCCAGCAGGTTAGCAAGGAGGATAGACACCGGGGAGCTGTTTTTT.

Written as DNA, the CDR3 is TGTGCCATCCGGGAGCACAGGAGGTACCAAGAGACCCAGTACTTC. It specifies CAIREHRRYQETQYF. The genes are TRBV9 and TRBJ2-5, with D perhaps matching TRBD2 (6 bases). V lost 9 bases and J lost 0, with 18 bases in between. The CDR3 is 15 amino acids. Germline loops: CDR1 SGDLS, CDR2 YYNGEE.

The gene calls are TRBV3-1 (or the pseudogene TRBV3-2) and TRBJ2-7, with D unresolved. The CDR3 runs to 13 residues. Germline CDR1 is LGHDT and CDR2 is YNNKEL (reference sequence). Trimming left V 2 bases short and J 4 bases short, with 9 bases between. The CDR3: CASSQNGPYEQYF. DNA of the CDR3: TGTGCCAGCAGCCAAAACGGACCTTACGAGCAGTACTTC.

This sequence joins TRBV9 and TRBJ2-5, with D perhaps matching TRBD2 (5 bases). Germline CDR1 SGDLS, CDR2 YYNGEE. This CDR3 is 15 amino acids long. Trimming pared 4 bases from V and 3 bases from J, leaving 16 bases between. CDR3 loop: CASSSSGPGKETQYF. CDR3 coding DNA: TGTGCCAGCAGCTCCTCCGGACCGGGGAAAGAGACCCAGTACTTC. The variable domain in full, completed from reference TRBV9 and TRBJ2-5, reads DSGVTQTPKHLITATGQRVTLRCSPRSGDLSVYWYQQSLDQGLQFLIQYYNGEERAKGNILERFSAQQFPDLHSELNLSSLELGDSALYFCASSSSGPGKETQYFGPGTRLLVL.

The chain recombines TRBV27 with TRBJ1-2; D is uncertain. Trimming left V 3 bases short and J 8 bases short, with 13 bases between. Looked up from germline, CDR1 is MNHEY and CDR2 is SMNVEV (reference sequence). The CDR3 sequence is 13 residues long. The CDR3 DNA follows: TGTGCCAGCAGTTTTCAACAAGATGGGGGCTACACCTTC. Encoded protein: CASSFQQDGGYTF.

The DNA for the CDR3 is TGTGCCAGCTCACTCCAGACAGGGGAGGGCTACACCTTC. As protein: CASSLQTGEGYTF. The chain links TRBV18 to TRBJ1-2; 8 positions match TRBD1. The CDR3 contains 13 residues. Germline CDR1 reads KGHSH; CDR2 reads LQKENI. Trimming cost V 4 bases and J 8 bases; bases outside gene matches: 6.

The rearrangement links TRBV10-3 to TRBJ1-6; 8 nucleotides line up with TRBD1. With V trimmed by 6 bases and J by 5 bases, 6 bases remained unmatched. Germline CDR1 is ENHRY and CDR2 is SYGVKD. The CDR3 runs 15 residues. The CDR3 loop reads CAISLGQGNNSPLHF. CDR3 sequence (DNA): TGTGCCATCAGCCTTGGACAGGGAAATAATTCACCCCTCCACTTT.

The gene calls are TRBV28 and TRBJ1-2; perhaps TRBD1 as D (5 bases). The CDR3 has 16 amino acids. V was cut by 2 bases and J by 4 bases, with 17 bases left in between. Germline V gene lookup returns CDR1 MDHEN and CDR2 SYDVKM. Here the CDR3 reads CASSLGAGLSIYGYTF. The CDR3 coding sequence is TGTGCCAGCAGTTTAGGGGCAGGGCTGAGTATCTATGGCTACACCTTC.

The chain recombines TRBV9 with TRBJ2-1, with 10 bases fitting TRBD2. The J segment lost 7 bases and the V segment lost 1 base, leaving 8 bases of the junction unmatched. The CDR3 consists of 16 residues. Germline values: CDR1 SGDLS, CDR2 YYNGEE. Written as DNA, the CDR3 is TGTGCCAGCAGCGTATTTCTAGCGGGGGCCGATAATGAGCAGTTCTTC. Encoded protein: CASSVFLAGADNEQFF.

The V and J genes are TRBV3-1 (or the pseudogene TRBV3-2) and TRBJ1-1; tentatively, D is TRBD1 (5 bases). CDR3 length: 14 amino acids. Germline lookup yields CDR1 LGHDT and CDR2 YNNKEL (reference sequence). With 3 bases removed from V and 6 bases from J, the gap between germline ends came to 14 bases. The CDR3 DNA follows: TGTGCCAGCAGCCACGGGGGTATGCACTCTGAAGCTTTCTTT. Amino acids: CASSHGGMHSEAFF.